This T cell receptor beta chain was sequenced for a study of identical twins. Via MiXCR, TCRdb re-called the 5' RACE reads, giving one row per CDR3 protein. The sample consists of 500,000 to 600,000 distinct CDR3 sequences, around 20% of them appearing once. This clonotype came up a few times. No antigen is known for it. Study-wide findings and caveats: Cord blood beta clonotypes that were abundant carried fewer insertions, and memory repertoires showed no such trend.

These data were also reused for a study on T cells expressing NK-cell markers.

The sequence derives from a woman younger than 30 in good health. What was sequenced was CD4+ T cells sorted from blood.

The CDR3 sequence: CASSNEQFF. DNA of the CDR3: TGTGCCAGCAGCAATGAGCAGTTCTTC. This sequence joins TRBV5-6 and TRBJ2-1; D gene ambiguous. The germline gives CDR1 SGHDT, CDR2 YYEEEE. V lost 4 bases to trimming and J lost 7 bases, with 0 bases between them. CDR3 length: 9 residues. The full variable domain, with the rest looked up from reference TRBV5-6 and TRBJ2-1, is DAGVTQSPTHLIKTRGQQVTLRCSPKSGHDTVSWYQQALGQGPQFIFQYYEEEERQRGNFPDRFSGHQFPNYSSELNVNALLLGDSALYLCASSNEQFFGPGTRLTVL.